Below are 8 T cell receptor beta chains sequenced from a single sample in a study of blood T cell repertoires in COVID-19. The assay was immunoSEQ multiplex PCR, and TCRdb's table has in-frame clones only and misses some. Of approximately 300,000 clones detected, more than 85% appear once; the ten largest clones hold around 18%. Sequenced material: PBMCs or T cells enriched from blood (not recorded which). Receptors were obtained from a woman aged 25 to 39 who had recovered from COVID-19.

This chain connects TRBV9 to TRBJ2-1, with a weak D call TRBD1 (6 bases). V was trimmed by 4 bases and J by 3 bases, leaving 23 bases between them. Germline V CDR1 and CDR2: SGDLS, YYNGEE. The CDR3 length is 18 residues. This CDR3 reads CASSPGPNTGSLYNEQFF. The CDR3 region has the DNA TGTGCCAGCAGCCCAGGACCAAATACAGGGTCCCTCTACAATGAGCAGTTCTTC. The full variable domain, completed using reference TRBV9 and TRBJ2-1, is DSGVTQTPKHLITATGQRVTLRCSPRSGDLSVYWYQQSLDQGLQFLIQYYNGEERAKGNILERFSAQQFPDLHSELNLSSLELGDSALYFCASSPGPNTGSLYNEQFFGPGTRLTVL.

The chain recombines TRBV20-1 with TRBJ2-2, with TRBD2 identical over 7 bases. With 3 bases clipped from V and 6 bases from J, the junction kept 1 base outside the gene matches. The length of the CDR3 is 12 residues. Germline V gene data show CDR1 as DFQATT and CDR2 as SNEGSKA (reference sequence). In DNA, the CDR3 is TGCAGTGCTAGTCGGGGGGCCGGGGAGCTGTTTTTT. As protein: CSASRGAGELFF.

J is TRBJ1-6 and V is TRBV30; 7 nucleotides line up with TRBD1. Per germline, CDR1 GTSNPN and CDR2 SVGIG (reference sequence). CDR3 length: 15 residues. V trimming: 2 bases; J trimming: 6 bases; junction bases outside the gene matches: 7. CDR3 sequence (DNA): TGTGCCTGGAGTTTGCGGGGACAGTCTAATTCACCCCTCCACTTT. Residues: CAWSLRGQSNSPLHF. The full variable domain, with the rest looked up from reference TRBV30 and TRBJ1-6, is SQTIHQWPATLVQPVGSPLSLECTVEGTSNPNLYWYRQAAGRGLQLLFYSVGIGQISSEVPQNLSASRPQDRQFILSSKKLLLSDSGFYLCAWSLRGQSNSPLHFGNGTRLTVT.

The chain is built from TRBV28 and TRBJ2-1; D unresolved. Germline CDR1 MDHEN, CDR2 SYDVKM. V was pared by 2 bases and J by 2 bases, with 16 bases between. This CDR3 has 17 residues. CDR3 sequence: CASSLRWAAKTYNEQFF. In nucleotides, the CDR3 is TGTGCCAGCAGTTTACGTTGGGCCGCCAAAACCTACAATGAGCAGTTCTTC.

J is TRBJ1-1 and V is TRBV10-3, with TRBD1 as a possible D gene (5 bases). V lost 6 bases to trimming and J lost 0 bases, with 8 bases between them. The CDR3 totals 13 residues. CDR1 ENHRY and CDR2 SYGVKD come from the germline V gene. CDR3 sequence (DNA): TGTGCCATCAGGAGGGACTTGAACACTGAAGCTTTCTTT. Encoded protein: CAIRRDLNTEAFF.

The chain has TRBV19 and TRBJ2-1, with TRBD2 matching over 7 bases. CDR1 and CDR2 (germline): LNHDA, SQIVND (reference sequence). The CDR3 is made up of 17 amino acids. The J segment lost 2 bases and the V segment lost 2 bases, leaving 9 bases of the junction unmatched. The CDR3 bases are TGTGCCAGTAGTATACAGCGATCGGGACTACCCTACAATGAGCAGTTCTTC. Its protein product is CASSIQRSGLPYNEQFF.

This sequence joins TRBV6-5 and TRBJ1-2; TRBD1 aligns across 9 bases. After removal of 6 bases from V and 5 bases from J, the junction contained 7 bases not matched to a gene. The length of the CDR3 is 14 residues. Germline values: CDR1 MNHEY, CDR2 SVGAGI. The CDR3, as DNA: TGTGCCAGCAGGACCGGACAGGGGCGATATGGCTACACCTTC. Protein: CASRTGQGRYGYTF.

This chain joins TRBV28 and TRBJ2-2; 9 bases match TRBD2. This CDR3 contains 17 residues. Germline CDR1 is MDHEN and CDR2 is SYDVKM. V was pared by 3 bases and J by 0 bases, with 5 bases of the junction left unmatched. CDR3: CASSFSLAGPNTGELFF. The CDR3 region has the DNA TGTGCCAGCAGTTTTTCCCTAGCGGGGCCGAACACCGGGGAGCTGTTTTTT.